This T cell receptor (beta chain) was sequenced in a study of OX40 agonist ivuxolimab in advanced cancers. Overall study context: Patients got intravenous ivuxolimab at 0.01 to 10 mg/kg every 2 weeks. Anti-PD-1, anti-PD-L1 or anti-CTLA-4 therapy given earlier was allowed, and roughly 40% had some. Of the patients, three showed partial responses, one with hepatocellular carcinoma and two with cutaneous melanoma. The mean age was around 56 years, ranging from 23 to 79, with around four fifths of participants male.

V was shortened by 10 bases and J by 3 bases, with 18 bases between the two germline ends. From germline, CDR1 is MNHNS and CDR2 SASEGT. CDR3 size: 14 residues. Using immunoSEQ multiplex PCR, the repertoire was profiled, and TCRdb retains in-frame clones only, with some absent. The sample consists of tens of thousands of clones, around nine tenths of them appearing once. The sample consisted of CD4+ or CD8+ T cells sorted from blood, taken in a trial of the OX40 agonist ivuxolimab. The receptor was isolated from an adult with an advanced solid tumor such as melanoma, head and neck, liver or kidney cancer. The chain uses TRBV6-1 and TRBJ1-1; D might be TRBD1 (6 bases). The CDR3 sequence is CAIRPQGRYTEAFF. CDR3 sequence (DNA): TGTGCCATTCGGCCGCAGGGGAGGTACACTGAAGCTTTCTTT.